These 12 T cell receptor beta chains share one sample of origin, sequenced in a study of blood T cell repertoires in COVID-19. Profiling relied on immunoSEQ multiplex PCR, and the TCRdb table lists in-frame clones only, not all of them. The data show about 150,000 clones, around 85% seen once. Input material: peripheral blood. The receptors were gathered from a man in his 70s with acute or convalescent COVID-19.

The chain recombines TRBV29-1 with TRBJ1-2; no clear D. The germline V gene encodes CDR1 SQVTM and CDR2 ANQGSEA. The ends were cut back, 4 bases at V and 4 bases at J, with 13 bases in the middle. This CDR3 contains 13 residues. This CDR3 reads CSVVKSSGYGYTF. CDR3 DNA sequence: TGCAGCGTTGTGAAAAGCTCGGGCTATGGCTACACCTTC.

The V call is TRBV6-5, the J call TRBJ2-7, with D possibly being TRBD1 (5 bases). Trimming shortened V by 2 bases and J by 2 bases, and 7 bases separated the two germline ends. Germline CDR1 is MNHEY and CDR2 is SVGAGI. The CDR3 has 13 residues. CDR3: CASSYTGTYEQYF. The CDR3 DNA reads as TGTGCCAGCAGTTACACAGGTACCTACGAGCAGTACTTC.

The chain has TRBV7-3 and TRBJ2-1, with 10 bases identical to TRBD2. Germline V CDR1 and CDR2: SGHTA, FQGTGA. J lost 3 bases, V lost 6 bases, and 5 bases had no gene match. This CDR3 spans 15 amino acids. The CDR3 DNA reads TGTGCCAGCAGAAGGGAGCGGGAGGGCTACAATGAGCAGTTCTTC. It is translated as CASRREREGYNEQFF.

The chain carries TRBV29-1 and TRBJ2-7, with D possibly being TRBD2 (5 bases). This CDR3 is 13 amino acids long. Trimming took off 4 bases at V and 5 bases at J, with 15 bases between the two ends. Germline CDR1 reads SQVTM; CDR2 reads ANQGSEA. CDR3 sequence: CSVARTLGNEQYF. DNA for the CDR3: TGCAGCGTTGCTCGGACTCTTGGGAACGAGCAGTACTTC.

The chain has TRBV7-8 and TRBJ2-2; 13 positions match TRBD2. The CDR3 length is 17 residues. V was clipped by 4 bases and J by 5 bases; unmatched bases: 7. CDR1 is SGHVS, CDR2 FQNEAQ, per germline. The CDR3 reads CASSSTGLAGLTGELFF. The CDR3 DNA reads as TGTGCCAGCAGCTCCACGGGACTAGCGGGACTAACCGGGGAGCTGTTTTTT. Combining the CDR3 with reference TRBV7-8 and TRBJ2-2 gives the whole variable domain GAGVSQSPRYKVAKRGQDVALRCDPISGHVSLFWYQQALGQGPEFLTYFQNEAQLDKSGLPSDRFFAERPEGSVSTLKIQRTQQEDSAVYLCASSSTGLAGLTGELFFGEGSRLTVL.

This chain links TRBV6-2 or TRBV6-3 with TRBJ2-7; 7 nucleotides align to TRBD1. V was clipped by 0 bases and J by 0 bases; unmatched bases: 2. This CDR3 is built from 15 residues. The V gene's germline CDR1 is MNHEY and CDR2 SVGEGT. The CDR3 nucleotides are TGTGCCAGCAGTTACTCGGGGACAGTCTCCTACGAGCAGTACTTC. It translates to CASSYSGTVSYEQYF.

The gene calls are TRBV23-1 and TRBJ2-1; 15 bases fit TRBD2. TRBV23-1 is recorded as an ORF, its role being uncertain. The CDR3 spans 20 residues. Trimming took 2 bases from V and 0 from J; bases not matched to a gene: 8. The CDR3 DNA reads TGCGCCAGCAGTCAACCCAACGGGACTAGCGGGGGGCCCTCCTACAATGAGCAGTTCTTC. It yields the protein CASSQPNGTSGGPSYNEQFF.

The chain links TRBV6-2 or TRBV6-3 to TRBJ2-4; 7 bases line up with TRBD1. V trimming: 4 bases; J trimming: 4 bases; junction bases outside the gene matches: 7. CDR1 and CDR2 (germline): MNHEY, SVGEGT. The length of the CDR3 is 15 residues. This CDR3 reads CASSSGGGRKNIQYF. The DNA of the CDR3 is TGTGCCAGCAGTTCAGGGGGTGGAAGAAAAAACATTCAGTACTTC.

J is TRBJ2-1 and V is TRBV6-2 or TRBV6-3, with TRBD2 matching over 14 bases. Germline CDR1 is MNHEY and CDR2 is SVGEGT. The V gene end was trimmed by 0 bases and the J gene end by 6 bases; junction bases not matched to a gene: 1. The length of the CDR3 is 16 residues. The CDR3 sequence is CASSYSGTSGGNEQFF. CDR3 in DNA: TGTGCCAGCAGTTACTCCGGGACTAGCGGGGGCAATGAGCAGTTCTTC.

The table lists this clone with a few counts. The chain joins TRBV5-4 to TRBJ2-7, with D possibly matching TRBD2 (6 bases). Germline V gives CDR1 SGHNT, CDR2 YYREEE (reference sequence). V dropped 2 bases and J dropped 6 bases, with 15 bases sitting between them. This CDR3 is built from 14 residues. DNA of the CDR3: TGTGCCAGCAGCTTAGCCCGGGAGCCCCGCGAGCAGTACTTC. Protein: CASSLAREPREQYF.

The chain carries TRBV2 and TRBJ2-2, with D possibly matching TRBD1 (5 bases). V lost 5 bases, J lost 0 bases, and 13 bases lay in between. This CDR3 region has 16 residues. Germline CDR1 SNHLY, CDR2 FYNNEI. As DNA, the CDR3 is TGTGCCAGCAGTTGGACATTAATGGCGAACACCGGGGAGCTGTTTTTT. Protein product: CASSWTLMANTGELFF.

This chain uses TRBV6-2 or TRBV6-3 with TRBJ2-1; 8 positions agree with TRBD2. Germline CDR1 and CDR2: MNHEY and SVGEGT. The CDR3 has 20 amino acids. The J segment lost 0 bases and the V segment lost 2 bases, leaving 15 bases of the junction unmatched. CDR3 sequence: CASSYPQSGSPKSSYNEQFF. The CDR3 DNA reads TGTGCCAGCAGTTACCCACAGAGCGGGAGTCCCAAGAGCTCCTACAATGAGCAGTTCTTC.